The clone carrying this T cell receptor beta chain was counted many times. The target antigen is unknown. The sample is drawn from a study of regulatory T cells in long-lasting Graves disease. The time point was: newly diagnosed GD, antithyroid drugs for less than 3 months. There was RNA extracted from PBMCs, and the TCR library was made from it. Sequencing libraries for TCR beta were prepared with iRepertoire HTBI primers and Arm-PCR of CDR3 regions. From the multiplex PCR reads, TCRdb called clonotypes with MiXCR, one entry per CDR3 protein. The sample contains over 450,000 distinct CDR3 sequences, around 12% of which appear only once. V was shortened by 1 base and J by 8 bases, with 14 bases between the two germline ends. Germline assignment: CDR1 LNHDA and CDR2 SQIVND (reference sequence). CDR3 length: 14 residues. Study-wide findings and caveats: Persistent cases favored TRBV28, TRBJ1-2 and TRBJ2-5.

This same sample was also taken into another study, of T cells in Graves' hyperthyroidism and ophthalmopathy. That work states: Diagnoses were made from clinical symptoms, serum measures (thyroxine and TRAb), thyroid ultrasound and orbital computed tomography. HTBI primers drove first-round RT-PCR of the TCR CDR3.

This rearrangement joins TRBV19 to TRBJ1-2; D uncertain. Material: peripheral blood mononuclear cells (PBMCs), obtained at new diagnosis, from a patient treated with antithyroid drugs. The TCR originated in a woman aged 25-40 years with Graves disease. The CDR3 bases are TGTGCCAGTAGTATAGGGACGTACCGACGGGGCTACACCTTC. This encodes CASSIGTYRRGYTF.